This T cell receptor (beta chain) emerged from a study of cytomegalovirus exposure and HLA in healthy donors. Points from the study as a whole: HLA allele associations emerged for roughly 17,000 TCR beta sequences in a later analysis, at 0.05 false discovery rate.

About this clone itself: The antigen is undetermined.

The PCR used 60 Vbeta and 13 Jbeta primers. Profiled with immunoSEQ multiplex PCR; TCRdb holds only in-frame clones, not every one. The listing contains around 52,000 clones. The sequence was collected from a woman aged 45-59 years in good health and CMV-seropositive. Source material: PBMCs.

The CDR3, as DNA: TGTGCCAGCAGCCTGGGGTCGACTCTTAGTTCACCCCTCCACTTT. This codes for CASSLGSTLSSPLHF. J is TRBJ1-6 and V is TRBV5-6; D uncertain. This CDR3 comprises 15 residues. Germline CDR1 reads SGHDT; CDR2 reads YYEEEE. The V end was cut by 4 bases, the J end by 9 bases, with 17 bases between.